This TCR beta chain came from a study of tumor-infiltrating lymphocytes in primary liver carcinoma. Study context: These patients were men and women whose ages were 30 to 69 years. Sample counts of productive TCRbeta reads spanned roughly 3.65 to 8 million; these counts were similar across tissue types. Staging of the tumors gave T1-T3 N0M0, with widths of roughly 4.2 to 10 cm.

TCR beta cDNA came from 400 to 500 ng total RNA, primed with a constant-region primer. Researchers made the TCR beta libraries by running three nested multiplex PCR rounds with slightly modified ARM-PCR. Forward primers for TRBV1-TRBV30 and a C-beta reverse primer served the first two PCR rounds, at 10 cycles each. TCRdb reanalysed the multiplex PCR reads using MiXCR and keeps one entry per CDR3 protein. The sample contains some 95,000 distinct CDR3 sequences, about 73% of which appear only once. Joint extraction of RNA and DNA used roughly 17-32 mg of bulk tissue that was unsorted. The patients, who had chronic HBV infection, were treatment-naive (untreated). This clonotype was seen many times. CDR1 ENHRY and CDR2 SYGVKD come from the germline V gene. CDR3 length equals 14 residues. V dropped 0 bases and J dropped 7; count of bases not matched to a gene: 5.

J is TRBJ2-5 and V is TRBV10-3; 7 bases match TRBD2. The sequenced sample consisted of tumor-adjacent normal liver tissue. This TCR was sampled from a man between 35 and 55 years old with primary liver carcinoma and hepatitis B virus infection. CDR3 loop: CAISESREDGTQYF. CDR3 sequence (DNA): TGTGCCATCAGTGAGTCTCGGGAGGACGGGACCCAGTACTTC.